This TCR beta chain was found in a study of T cell responses to AZD1222 COVID-19 vaccine. Points on this clone: As yet, its antigen is unknown.

Produced via immunoSEQ multiplex PCR; TCRdb's table is partial and in-frame only. Here the sample spans 99,000 or so clones, over 90% being singletons. Study results and limitations: Regions left unmutated in variants are reportedly the target of nearly half of spike-specific TCRs. In all cases, repertoires were sampled only after the peak T cell response. Spike-specific TCR breadth and depth rose after two AZD1222 doses. Donors skewed white British and female; clonal diversity was possibly underestimated.

The germline V gene has CDR1 ENHRY and CDR2 SYGVKD. CDR3 length: 15 amino acids. V was shortened by 0 bases and J by 1 base, with 9 bases between the two germline ends. V and J are TRBV10-3 and TRBJ1-1, with D tentatively TRBD1 (5 bases). This clonotype was sampled from an adult in good health. This specimen was peripheral blood, taken on day 0 of AZD1222 vaccination. In DNA, the CDR3 is TGTGCCATCAGTGAGTCGATGGGGCAGAACACTGAAGCTTTCTTT. This translates into CAISESMGQNTEAFF.